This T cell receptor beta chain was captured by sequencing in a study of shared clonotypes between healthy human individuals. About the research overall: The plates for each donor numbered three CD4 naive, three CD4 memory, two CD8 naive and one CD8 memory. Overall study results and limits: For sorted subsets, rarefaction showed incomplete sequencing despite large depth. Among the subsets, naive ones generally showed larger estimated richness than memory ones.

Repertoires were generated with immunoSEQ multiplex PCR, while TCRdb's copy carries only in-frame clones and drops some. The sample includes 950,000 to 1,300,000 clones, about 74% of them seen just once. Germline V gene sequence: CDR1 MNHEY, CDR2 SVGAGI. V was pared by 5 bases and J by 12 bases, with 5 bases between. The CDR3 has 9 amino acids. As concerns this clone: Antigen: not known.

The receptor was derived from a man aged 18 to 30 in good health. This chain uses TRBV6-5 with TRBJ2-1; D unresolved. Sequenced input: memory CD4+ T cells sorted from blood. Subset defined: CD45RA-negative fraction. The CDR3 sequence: CASSGRQFF. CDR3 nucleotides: TGTGCCAGCAGTGGAAGGCAGTTCTTC.